The clone carrying this TCR beta chain showed up many times. This CDR3 spans 17 amino acids. With V trimmed by 6 bases and J by 2 bases, 13 bases remained unmatched. Germline V CDR1 and CDR2: MNHEY, SVGEGT. This sample was included in a study of T cells in Graves' hyperthyroidism and ophthalmopathy. RNA transcripts were the template for amplifying TCR beta CDR3 regions. The TCR CDR3 was amplified in a first-round RT-PCR using the HTBI primer set. Via MiXCR, TCRdb re-called the multiplex PCR reads, giving one row per CDR3 protein. This sample has around 350,000 distinct CDR3 sequences, with 13% found just once. Patients were aged 18 to 65, had disease duration under 2 months, and had newly diagnosed hyperthyroidism.

Sequenced: blood. The sequence came from a young woman with Graves' hyperthyroidism. V usage is TRBV6-2 or TRBV6-3 and J usage is TRBJ2-3; 8 bases are shared with TRBD1. The CDR3 spells CASRPSSRTGSTDTQYF. CDR3 coding DNA: TGTGCCAGCAGACCTTCCTCGAGGACAGGGTCCACAGATACGCAGTATTTT.